These 6 T cell receptor beta chains were sequenced from one sample in a study of beta chain features in type 1 diabetes. Every bit of the isolated RNA underwent reverse transcription, so sequencing read expressed TCRB transcripts. Assay used: immunoSEQ multiplex PCR; TCRdb lists only in-frame clones, some missing. The table lists about 330,000 clones, about 11% of them singletons. Material for sequencing was naive CD4+ T cells from blood. The source of these receptors is a woman younger than 45 in good health.

The chain is built from TRBV7-9 and TRBJ2-3; tentative D call: TRBD1 (6 bases). Germline values: CDR1 SEHNR, CDR2 FQNEAQ (reference sequence). V lost 4 bases and J 0 bases, leaving 11 bases between the germline ends. The CDR3 loop spans 15 amino acids. The DNA of the CDR3 is TGTGCCAGCAGCTGGCACAGGGACAGCACAGATACGCAGTATTTT. It translates to CASSWHRDSTDTQYF.

This chain uses TRBV7-2 with TRBJ1-1; D unclear. Per the germline V gene, CDR1 is SGHTA and CDR2 is FQGNSA. The length of the CDR3 is 11 residues. Trimming took 8 bases from V and 4 from J, leaving 8 bases between them. DNA of the CDR3: TGTGCCAGCCGGGTAGGCACTGAAGCTTTCTTT. Translation gives CASRVGTEAFF.

The genes are TRBV28 and TRBJ2-2, with no clear D. The length of the CDR3 is 12 residues. Germline V gene data show CDR1 as MDHEN and CDR2 as SYDVKM. V shed 5 bases and J shed 5 bases, with 6 bases lying between them. CDR3 nucleotides: TGTGCCAGCAGTATGGAGACCGGGGAGCTGTTTTTT. Translated: CASSMETGELFF.

The J gene is TRBJ1-1, the V gene TRBV7-9, with a possible D match to TRBD1 (6 bases). In germline, CDR1 is SEHNR, CDR2 FQNEAQ (reference sequence). The V end lost 5 bases, the J end lost 1 base, and 11 bases lay between the germline ends. The CDR3 has 14 residues. The CDR3: CASSPTTGNTEAFF. CDR3 sequence (DNA): TGTGCCAGCAGCCCAACGACAGGGAACACTGAAGCTTTCTTT.

This clone showed up just a few times. The chain recombines TRBV7-9 with TRBJ1-5, with D possibly matching TRBD1 (5 bases). The V end lost 0 bases, the J end lost 11 bases, and 11 bases lay between the germline ends. Per germline, CDR1 SEHNR and CDR2 FQNEAQ (reference sequence). The length of the CDR3 is 13 residues. This CDR3 reads CASSLAGGTSQHF. CDR3 DNA sequence: TGTGCCAGCAGCTTAGCGGGGGGAACGTCCCAGCATTTT.

To note about this clone: At one end the junction does not follow the germline gene, possibly because of a read error. The chain recombines TRBV7-7 with TRBJ2-3; 7 positions match TRBD1. Germline values: CDR1 SSHAT, CDR2 FNYEAQ (reference sequence). There are 13 residues in the CDR3. The CDR3 coding sequence is TGTGCTAGCAGCTTTAACAGGGGAGATACGCAGTATTTT. It yields the protein CASSFNRGDTQYF.